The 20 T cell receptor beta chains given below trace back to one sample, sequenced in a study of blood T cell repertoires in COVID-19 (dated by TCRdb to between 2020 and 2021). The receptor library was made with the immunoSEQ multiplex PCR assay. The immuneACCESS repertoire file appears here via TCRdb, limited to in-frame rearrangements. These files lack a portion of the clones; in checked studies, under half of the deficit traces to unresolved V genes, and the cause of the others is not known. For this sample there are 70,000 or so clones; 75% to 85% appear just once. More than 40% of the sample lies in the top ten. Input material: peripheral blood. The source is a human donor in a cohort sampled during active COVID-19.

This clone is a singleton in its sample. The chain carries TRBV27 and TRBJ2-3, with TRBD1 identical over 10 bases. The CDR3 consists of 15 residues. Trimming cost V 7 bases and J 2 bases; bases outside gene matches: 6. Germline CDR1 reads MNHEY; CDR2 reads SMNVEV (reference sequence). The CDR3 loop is CASMRGQGFTDTQYF. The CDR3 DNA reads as TGTGCCAGCATGCGGGGACAGGGGTTCACAGATACGCAGTATTTT.

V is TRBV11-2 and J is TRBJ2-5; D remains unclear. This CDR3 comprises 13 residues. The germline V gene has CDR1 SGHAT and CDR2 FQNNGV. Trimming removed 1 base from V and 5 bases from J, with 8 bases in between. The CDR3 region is CASSLAHSETQYF. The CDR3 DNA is TGTGCCAGCAGCTTAGCTCACTCCGAGACCCAGTACTTC.

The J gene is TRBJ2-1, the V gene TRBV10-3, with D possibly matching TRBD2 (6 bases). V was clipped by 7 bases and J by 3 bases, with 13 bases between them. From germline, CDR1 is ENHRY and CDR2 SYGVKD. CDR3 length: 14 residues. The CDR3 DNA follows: TGTGCCATCAAAGAGGGCGGGGACTACAATGAGCAGTTCTTC. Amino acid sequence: CAIKEGGDYNEQFF.

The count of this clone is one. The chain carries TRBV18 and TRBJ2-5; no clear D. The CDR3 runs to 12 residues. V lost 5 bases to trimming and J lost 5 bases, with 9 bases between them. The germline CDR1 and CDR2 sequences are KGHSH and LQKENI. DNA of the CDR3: TGTGCCAGCTCATCGACACGGGAGACCCAGTACTTC. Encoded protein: CASSSTRETQYF.

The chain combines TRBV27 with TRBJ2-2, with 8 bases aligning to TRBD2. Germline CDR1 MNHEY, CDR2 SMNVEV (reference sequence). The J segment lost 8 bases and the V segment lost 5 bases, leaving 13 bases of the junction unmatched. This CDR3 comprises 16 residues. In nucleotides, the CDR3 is TGTGCCAGCAGTCGCCCCGGGACTAGACTTGGTGGGGAGCTGTTTTTT. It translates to CASSRPGTRLGGELFF.

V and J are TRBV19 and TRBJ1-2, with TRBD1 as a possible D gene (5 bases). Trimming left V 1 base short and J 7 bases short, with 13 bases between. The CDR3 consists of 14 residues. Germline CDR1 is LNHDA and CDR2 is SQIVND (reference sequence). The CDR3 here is CASSIGRRGTGYTF. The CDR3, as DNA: TGTGCCAGTAGTATAGGACGGAGGGGCACTGGCTACACCTTC.

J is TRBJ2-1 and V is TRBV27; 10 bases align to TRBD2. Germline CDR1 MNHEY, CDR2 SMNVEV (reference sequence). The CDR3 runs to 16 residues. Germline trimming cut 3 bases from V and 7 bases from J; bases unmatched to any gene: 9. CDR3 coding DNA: TGTGCCAGCAGTTTTCTCAGCGGGAGGGCCGCAAATGAGCAGTTCTTC. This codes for CASSFLSGRAANEQFF.

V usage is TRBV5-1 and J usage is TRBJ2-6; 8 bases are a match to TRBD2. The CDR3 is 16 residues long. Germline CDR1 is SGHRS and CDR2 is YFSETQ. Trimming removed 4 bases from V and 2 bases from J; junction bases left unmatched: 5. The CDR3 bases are TGCGCCAGCAGCGCGCTGACTAGCGCTGGGGCCAACGTCCTGACTTTC. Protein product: CASSALTSAGANVLTF. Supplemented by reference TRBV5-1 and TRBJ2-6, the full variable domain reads KAGVTQTPRYLIKTRGQQVTLSCSPISGHRSVSWYQQTPGQGLQFLFEYFSETQRNKGNFPGRFSGRQFSNSRSEMNVSTLELGDSALYLCASSALTSAGANVLTFGAGSRLTVL.

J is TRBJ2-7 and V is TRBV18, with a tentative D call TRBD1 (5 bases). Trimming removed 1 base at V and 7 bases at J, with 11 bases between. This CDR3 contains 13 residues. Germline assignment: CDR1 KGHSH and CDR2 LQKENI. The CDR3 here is CASSPQRGEEQYF. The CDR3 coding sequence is TGTGCCAGCTCACCACAAAGGGGTGAAGAGCAGTACTTC.

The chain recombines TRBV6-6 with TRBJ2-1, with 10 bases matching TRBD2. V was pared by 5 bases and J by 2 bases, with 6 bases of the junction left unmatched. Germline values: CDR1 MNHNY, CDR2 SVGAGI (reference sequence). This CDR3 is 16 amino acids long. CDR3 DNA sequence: TGTGCCAGCAGTACACGGACTAGCGGAACCTACAATGAGCAGTTCTTC. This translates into CASSTRTSGTYNEQFF.

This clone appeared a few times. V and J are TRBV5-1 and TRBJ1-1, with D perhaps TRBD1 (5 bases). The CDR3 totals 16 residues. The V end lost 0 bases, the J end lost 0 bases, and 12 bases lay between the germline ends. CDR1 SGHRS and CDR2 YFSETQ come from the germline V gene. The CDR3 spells CASSLGPGIMNTEAFF. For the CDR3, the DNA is TGCGCCAGCAGCTTGGGGCCAGGGATCATGAACACTGAAGCTTTCTTT.

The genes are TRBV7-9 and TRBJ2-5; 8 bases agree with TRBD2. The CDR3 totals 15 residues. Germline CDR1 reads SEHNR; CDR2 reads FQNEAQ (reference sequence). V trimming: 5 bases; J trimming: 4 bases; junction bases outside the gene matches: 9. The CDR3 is CASSTAGASGETQYF. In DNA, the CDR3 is TGTGCCAGCAGCACAGCGGGGGCCTCCGGAGAGACCCAGTACTTC.

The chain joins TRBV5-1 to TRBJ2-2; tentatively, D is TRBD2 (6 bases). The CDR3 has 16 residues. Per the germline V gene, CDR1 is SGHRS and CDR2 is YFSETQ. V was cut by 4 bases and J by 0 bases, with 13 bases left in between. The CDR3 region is CASSPTLATNTGELFF. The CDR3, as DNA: TGCGCCAGCAGCCCGACCCTAGCGACGAACACCGGGGAGCTGTTTTTT.

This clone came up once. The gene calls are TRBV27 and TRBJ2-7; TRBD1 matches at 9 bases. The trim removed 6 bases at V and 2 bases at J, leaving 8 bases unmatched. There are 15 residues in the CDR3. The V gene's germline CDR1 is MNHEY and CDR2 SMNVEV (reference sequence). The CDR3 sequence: CASRSRQGGAYEQYF. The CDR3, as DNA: TGTGCCAGCAGATCTAGACAGGGGGGAGCCTACGAGCAGTACTTC.

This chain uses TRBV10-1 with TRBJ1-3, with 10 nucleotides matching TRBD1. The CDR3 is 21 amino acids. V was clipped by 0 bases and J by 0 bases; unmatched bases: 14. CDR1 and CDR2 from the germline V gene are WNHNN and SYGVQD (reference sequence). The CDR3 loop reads CASSESPGDRGHLSSGNTIYF. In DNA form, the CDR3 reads TGCGCCAGCAGTGAGTCACCAGGGGACAGGGGACACCTTAGCTCTGGAAACACCATATATTTT.

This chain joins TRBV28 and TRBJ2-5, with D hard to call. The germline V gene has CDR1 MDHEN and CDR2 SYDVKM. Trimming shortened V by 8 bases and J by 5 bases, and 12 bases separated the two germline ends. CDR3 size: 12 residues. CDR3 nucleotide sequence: TGTGCCAGCGCGCCTACCCGGGAGACCCAGTACTTC. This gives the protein CASAPTRETQYF.

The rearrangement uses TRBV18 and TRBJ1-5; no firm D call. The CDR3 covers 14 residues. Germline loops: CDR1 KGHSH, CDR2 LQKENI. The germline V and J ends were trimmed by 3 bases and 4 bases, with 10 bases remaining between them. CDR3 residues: CASSPGSGNQPQHF. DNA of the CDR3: TGTGCCAGCTCACCGGGTAGCGGGAATCAGCCCCAGCATTTT.

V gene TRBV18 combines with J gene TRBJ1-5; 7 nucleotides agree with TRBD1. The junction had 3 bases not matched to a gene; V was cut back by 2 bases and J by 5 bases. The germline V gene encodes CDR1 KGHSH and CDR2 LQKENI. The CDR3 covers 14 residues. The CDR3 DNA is TGTGCCAGCTCACCAGGAGGGGGCGATCAGCCCCAGCATTTT. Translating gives CASSPGGGDQPQHF. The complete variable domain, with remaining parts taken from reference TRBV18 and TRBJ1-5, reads NAGVMQNPRHLVRRRGQEARLRCSPMKGHSHVYWYRQLPEEGLKFMVYLQKENIIDESGMPKERFSAEFPKEGPSILRIQQVVRGDSAAYFCASSPGGGDQPQHFGDGTRLSIL.

As DNA, the CDR3 is TGCGCCAGCAGCCCCGGGACAGGGGGCCGTTACAATGAGCAGTTCTTC. Protein: CASSPGTGGRYNEQFF. The rearrangement joins TRBV5-1 to TRBJ2-1, with TRBD1 identical over 12 bases. CDR1 and CDR2 (germline): SGHRS, YFSETQ. The CDR3 sequence is 16 residues long. The V and J ends lost 4 bases and 4 bases, in that order; junction bases with no gene match: 6.

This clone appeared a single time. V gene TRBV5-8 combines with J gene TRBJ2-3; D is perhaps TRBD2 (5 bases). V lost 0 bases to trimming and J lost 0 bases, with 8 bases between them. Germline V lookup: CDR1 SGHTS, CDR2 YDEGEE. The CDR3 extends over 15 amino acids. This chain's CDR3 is CASSLERTSTDTQYF. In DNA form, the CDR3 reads TGTGCCAGCAGCTTGGAGCGGACTAGCACAGATACGCAGTATTTT. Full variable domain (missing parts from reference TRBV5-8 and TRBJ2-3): EAGVTQSPTHLIKTRGQQATLRCSPISGHTSVYWYQQALGLGLQFLLWYDEGEERNRGNFPPRFSGRQFPNYSSELNVNALELEDSALYLCASSLERTSTDTQYFGPGTRLTVL.